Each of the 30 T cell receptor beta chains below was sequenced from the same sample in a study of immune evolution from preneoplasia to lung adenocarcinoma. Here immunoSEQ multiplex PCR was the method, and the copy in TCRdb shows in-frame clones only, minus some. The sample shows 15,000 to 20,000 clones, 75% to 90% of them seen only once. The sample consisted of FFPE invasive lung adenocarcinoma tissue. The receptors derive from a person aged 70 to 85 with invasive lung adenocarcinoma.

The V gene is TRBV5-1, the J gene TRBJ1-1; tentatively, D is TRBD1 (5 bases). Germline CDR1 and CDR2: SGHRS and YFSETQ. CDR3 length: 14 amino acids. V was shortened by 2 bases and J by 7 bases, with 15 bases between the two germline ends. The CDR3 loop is CASSFQSGQSEAFF. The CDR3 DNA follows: TGCGCCAGCAGCTTTCAGTCCGGACAAAGTGAAGCTTTCTTT.

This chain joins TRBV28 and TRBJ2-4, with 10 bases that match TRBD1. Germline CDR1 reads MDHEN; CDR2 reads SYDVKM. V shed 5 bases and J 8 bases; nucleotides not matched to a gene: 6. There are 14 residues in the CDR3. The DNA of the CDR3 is TGTGCCAGCAGTCCCGGGACAGGGGTTGACATTCAGTACTTC. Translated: CASSPGTGVDIQYF.

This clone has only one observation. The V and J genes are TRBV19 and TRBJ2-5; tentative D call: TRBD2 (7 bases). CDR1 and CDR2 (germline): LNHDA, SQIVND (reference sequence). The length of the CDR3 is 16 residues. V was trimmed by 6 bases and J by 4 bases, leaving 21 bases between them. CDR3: CASRMAGAGERETQYF. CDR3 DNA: TGTGCCAGTAGGATGGCGGGGGCGGGTGAGAGAGAGACCCAGTACTTC.

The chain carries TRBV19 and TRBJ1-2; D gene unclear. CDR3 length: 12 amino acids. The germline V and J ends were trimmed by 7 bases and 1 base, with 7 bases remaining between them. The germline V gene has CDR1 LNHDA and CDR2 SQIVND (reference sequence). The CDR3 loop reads CASIGRNYGYTF. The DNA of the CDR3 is TGTGCCAGTATAGGTCGTAACTATGGCTACACCTTC.

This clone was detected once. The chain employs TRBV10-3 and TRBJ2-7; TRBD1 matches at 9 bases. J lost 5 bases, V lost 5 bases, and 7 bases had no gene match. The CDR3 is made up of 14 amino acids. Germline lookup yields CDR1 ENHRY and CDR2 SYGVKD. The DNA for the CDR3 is TGTGCCATCAGTCCGGGACAGGGCGTCCACGAGCAGTACTTC. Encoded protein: CAISPGQGVHEQYF.

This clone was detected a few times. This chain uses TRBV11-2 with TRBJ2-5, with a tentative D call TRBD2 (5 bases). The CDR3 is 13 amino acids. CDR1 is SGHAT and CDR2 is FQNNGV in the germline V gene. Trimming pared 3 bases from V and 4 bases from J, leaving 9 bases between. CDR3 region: CASSFEGRETQYF. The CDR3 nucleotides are TGTGCCAGCAGCTTCGAGGGTCGAGAGACCCAGTACTTC.

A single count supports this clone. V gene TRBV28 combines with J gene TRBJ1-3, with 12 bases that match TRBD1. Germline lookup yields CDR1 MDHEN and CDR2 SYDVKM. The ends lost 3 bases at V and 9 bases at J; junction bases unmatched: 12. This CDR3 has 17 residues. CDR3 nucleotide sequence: TGTGCCAGCAGTTTGACCCCCGGGACAGGGGGCGATGGCACCATATATTTT. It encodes CASSLTPGTGGDGTIYF.

The CDR3 here is CASSPYTGELFF. In nucleotides, the CDR3 is TGTGCCAGCAGCCCATACACCGGGGAGCTGTTTTTT. The J gene is TRBJ2-2, the V gene TRBV14; D uncertain. Germline loops: CDR1 SGHDN, CDR2 FVKESK. V was cut by 4 bases and J by 3 bases, with 3 bases left in between. The CDR3 loop spans 12 amino acids.

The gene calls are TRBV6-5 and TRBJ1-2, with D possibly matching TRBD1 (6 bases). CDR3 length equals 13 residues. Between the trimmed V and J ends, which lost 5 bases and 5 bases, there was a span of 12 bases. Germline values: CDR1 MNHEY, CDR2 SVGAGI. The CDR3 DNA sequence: TGTGCCAGCAGTATCGACAGGCGGTATGGCTACACCTTC. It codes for CASSIDRRYGYTF.

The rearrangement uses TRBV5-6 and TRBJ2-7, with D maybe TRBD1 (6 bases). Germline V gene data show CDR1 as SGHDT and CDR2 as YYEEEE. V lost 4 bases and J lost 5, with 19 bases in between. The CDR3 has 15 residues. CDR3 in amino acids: CASSEGVRPGDEQYF. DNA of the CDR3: TGTGCCAGCAGCGAAGGGGTGAGGCCAGGGGACGAGCAGTACTTC.

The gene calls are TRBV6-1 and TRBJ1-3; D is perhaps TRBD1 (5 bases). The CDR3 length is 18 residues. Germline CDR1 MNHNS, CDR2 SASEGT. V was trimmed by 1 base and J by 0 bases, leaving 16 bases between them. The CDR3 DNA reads TGTGCCAGCAGTGAAGGATTAGGTAGGGGCATCTCTGGAAACACCATATATTTT. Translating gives CASSEGLGRGISGNTIYF.

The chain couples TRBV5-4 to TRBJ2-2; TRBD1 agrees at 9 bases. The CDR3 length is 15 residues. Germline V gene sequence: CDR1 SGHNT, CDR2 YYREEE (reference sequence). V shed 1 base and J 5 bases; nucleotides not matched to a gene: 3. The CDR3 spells CASSLPGTGTGELFF. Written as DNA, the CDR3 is TGTGCCAGCAGCTTGCCGGGGACAGGGACCGGGGAGCTGTTTTTT.

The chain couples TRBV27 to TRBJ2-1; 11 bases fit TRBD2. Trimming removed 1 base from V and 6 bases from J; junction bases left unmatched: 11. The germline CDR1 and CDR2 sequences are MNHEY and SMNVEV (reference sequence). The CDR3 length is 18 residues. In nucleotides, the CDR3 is TGTGCCAGCAGTTTATTTGGGGTAACTAGCGGGAGTCTCAATGAGCAGTTCTTC. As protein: CASSLFGVTSGSLNEQFF.

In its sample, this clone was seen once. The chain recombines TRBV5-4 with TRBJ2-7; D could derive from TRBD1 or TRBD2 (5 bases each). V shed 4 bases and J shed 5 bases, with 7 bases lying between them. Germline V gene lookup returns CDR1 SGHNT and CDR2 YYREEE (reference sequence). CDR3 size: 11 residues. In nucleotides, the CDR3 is TGTGCCAGCAGCGTGGGGGACGAGCAGTACTTC. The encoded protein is CASSVGDEQYF.

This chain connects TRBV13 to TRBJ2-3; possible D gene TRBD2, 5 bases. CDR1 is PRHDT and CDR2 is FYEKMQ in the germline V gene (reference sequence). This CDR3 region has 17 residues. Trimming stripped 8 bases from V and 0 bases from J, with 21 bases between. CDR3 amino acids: CASAPGWAAASTDTQYF. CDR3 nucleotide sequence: TGTGCCAGCGCCCCGGGGTGGGCAGCGGCTAGCACAGATACGCAGTATTTT.

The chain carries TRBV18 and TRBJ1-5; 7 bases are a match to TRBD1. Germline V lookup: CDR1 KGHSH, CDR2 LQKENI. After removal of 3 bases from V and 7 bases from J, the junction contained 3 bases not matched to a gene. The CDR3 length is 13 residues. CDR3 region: CASSPTGTQPQHF. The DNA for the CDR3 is TGTGCCAGCTCACCGACAGGGACCCAGCCCCAGCATTTT.

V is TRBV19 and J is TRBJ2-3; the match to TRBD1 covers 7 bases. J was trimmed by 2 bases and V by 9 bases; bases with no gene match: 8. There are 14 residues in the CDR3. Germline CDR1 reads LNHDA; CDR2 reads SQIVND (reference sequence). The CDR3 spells CASRTGQTTDTQYF. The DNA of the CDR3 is TGTGCCAGCCGGACGGGACAGACCACAGATACGCAGTATTTT.

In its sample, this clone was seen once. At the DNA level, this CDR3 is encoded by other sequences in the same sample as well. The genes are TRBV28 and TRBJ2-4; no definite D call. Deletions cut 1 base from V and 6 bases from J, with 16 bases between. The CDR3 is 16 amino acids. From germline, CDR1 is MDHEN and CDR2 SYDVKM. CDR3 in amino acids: CASSLLARTHRNIQYF. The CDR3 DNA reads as TGTGCCAGCAGTTTATTAGCCAGGACCCATCGAAACATTCAGTACTTC.

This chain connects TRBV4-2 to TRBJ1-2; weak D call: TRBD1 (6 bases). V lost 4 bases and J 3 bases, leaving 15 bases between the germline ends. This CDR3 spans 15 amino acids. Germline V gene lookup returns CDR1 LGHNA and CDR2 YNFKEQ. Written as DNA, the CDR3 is TGTGCCAGCAGCCCCAGAGCGAGGGGGGACTATGGCTACACCTTC. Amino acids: CASSPRARGDYGYTF.

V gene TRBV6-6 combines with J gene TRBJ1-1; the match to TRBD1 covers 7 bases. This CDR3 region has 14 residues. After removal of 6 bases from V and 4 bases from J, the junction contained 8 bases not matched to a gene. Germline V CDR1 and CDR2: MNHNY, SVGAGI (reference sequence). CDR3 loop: CASSRQQGSTEAFF. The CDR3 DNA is TGTGCCAGCAGCCGCCAACAGGGGTCCACTGAAGCTTTCTTT.

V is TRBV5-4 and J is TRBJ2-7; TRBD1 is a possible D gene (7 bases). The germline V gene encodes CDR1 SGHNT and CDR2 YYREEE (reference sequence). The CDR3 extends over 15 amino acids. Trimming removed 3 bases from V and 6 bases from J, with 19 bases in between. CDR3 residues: CASSWSRGDWGEQYF. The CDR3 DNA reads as TGTGCCAGCAGCTGGAGCAGGGGGGATTGGGGCGAGCAGTACTTC. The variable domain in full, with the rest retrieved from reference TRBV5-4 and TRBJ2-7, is ETGVTQSPTHLIKTRGQQVTLRCSSQSGHNTVSWYQQALGQGPQFIFQYYREEENGRGNFPPRFSGLQFPNYSSELNVNALELDDSALYLCASSWSRGDWGEQYFGPGTRLTVT.

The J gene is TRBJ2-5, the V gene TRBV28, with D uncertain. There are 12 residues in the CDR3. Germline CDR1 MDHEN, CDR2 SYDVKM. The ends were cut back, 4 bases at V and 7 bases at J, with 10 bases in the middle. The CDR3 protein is CASSSPWGTQYF. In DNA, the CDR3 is TGTGCCAGCAGTTCCCCGTGGGGGACCCAGTACTTC.

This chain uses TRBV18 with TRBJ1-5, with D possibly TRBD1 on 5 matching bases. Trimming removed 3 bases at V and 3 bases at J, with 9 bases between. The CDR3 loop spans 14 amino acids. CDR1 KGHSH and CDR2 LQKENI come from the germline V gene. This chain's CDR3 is CASSPGLNNQPQHF. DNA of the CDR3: TGTGCCAGCTCACCGGGACTGAACAATCAGCCCCAGCATTTT. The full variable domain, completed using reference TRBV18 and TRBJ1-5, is NAGVMQNPRHLVRRRGQEARLRCSPMKGHSHVYWYRQLPEEGLKFMVYLQKENIIDESGMPKERFSAEFPKEGPSILRIQQVVRGDSAAYFCASSPGLNNQPQHFGDGTRLSIL.

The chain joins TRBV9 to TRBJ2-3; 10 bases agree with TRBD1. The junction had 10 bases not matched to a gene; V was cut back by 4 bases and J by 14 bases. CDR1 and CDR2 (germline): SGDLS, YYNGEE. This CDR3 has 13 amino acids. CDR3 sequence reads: CASSPLDRGSPYF. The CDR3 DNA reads TGTGCCAGCAGCCCCCTGGACAGGGGGAGTCCGTATTTT.

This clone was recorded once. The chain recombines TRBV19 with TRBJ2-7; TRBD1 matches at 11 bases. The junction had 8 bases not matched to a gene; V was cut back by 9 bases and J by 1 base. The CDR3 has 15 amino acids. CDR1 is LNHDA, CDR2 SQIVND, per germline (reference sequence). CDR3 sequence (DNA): TGTGCCAGCAGGAGCCGGGACAGGGGGTCCTACGAGCAGTACTTC. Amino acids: CASRSRDRGSYEQYF.

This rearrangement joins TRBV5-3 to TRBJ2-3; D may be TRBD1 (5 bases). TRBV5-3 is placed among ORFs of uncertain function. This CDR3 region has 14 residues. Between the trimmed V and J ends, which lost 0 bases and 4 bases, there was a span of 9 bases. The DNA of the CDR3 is TGTGCCAGAAGCTTGGAAGGGGCTGCAGATACGCAGTATTTT. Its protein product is CARSLEGAADTQYF.

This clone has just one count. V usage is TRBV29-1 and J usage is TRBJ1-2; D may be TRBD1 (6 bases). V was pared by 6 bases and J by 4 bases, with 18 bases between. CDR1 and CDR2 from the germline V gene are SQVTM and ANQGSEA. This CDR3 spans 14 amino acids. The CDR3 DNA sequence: TGCAGCGTCGACGGGGGGGCGGCCAGCTATGGCTACACCTTC. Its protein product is CSVDGGAASYGYTF.

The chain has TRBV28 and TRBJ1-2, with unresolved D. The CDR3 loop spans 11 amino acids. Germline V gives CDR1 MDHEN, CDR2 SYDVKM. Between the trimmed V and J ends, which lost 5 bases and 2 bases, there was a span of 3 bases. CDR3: CASSVNYGYTF. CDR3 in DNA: TGTGCCAGCAGTGTAAACTATGGCTACACCTTC.

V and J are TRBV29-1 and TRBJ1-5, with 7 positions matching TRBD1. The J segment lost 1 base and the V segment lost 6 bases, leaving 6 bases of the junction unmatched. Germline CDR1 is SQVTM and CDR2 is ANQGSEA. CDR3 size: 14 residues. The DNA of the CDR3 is TGCAGCGTATCACAGGGGTTAAGCAATCAGCCCCAGCATTTT. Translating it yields CSVSQGLSNQPQHF. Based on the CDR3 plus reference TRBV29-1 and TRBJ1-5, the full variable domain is SAVISQKPSRDICQRGTSLTIQCQVDSQVTMMFWYRQQPGQSLTLIATANQGSEATYESGFVIDKFPISRPNLTFSTLTVSNMSPEDSSIYLCSVSQGLSNQPQHFGDGTRLSIL.

CDR3 bases: TGTGCCAGCAGCTCTGGGTCTCAGGGCGAAAAACTGTTTTTT. Translating gives CASSSGSQGEKLFF. The chain couples TRBV11-2 to TRBJ1-4, with D perhaps matching TRBD1 (5 bases). Germline loops: CDR1 SGHAT, CDR2 FQNNGV. The CDR3 spans 14 residues. V was pared by 4 bases and J by 8 bases, with 14 bases between.